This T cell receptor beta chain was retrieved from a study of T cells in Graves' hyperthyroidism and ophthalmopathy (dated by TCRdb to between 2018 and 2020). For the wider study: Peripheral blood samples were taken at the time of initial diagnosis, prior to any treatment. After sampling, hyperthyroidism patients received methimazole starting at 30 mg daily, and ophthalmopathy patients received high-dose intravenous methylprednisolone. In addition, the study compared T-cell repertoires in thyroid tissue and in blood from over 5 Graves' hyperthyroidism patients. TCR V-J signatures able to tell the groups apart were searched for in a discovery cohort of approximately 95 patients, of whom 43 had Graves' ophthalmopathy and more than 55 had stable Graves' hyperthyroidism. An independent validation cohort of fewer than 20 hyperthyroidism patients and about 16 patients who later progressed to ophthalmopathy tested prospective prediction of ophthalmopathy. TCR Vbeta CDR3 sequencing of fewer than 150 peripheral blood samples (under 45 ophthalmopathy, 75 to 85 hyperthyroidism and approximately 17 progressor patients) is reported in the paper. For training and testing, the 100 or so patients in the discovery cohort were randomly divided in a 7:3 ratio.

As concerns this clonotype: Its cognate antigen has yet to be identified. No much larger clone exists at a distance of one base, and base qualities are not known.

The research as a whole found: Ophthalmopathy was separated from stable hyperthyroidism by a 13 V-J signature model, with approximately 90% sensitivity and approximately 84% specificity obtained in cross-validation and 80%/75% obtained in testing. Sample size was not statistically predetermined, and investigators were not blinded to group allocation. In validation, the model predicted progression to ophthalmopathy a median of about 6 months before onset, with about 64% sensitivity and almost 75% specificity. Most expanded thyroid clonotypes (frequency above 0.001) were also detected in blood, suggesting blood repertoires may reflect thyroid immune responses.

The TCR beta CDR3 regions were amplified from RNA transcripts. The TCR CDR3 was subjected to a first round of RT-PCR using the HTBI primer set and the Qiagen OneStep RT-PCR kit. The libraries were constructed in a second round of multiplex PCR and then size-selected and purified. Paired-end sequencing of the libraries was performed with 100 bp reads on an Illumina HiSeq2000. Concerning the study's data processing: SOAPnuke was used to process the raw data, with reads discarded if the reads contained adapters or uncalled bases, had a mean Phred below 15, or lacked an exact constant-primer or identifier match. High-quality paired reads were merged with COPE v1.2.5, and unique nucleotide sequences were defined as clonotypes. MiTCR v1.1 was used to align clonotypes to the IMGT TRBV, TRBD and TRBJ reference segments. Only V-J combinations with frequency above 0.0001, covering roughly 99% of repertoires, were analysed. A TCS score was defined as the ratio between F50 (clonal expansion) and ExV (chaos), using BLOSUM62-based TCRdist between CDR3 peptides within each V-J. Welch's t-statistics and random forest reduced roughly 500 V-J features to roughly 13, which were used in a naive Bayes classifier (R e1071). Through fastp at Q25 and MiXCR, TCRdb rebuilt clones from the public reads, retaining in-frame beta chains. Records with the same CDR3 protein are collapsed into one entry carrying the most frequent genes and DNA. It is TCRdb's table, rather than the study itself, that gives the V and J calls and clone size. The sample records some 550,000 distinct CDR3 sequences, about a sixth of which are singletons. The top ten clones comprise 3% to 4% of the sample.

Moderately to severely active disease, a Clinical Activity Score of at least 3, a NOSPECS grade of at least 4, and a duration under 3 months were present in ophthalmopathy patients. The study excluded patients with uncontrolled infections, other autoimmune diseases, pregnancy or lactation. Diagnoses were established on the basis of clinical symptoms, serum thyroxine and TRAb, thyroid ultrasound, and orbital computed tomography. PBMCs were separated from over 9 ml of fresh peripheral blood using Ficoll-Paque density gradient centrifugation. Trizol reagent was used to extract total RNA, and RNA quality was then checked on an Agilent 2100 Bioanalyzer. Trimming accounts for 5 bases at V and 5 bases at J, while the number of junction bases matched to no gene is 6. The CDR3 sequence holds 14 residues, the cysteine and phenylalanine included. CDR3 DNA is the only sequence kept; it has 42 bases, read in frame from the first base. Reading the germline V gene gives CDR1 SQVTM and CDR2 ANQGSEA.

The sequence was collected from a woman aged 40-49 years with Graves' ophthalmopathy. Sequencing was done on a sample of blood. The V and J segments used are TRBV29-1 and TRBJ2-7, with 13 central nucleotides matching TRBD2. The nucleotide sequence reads TGCAGCGTTATGACTAGCGGGAGGCCCAACGAGCAGTACTTC. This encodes CSVMTSGRPNEQYF.